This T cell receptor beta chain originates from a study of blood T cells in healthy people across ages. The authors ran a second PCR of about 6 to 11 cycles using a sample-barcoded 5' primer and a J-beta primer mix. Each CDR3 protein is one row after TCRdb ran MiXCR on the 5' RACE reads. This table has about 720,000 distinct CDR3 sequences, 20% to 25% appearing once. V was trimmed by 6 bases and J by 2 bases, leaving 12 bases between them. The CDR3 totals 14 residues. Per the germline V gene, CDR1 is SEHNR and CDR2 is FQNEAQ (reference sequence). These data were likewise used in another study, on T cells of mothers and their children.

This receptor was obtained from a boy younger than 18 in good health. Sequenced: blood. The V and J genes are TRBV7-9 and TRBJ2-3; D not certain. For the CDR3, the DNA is TGTGCCAGCAGACATCAGCTATCCACAGATACGCAGTATTTT. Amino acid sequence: CASRHQLSTDTQYF.